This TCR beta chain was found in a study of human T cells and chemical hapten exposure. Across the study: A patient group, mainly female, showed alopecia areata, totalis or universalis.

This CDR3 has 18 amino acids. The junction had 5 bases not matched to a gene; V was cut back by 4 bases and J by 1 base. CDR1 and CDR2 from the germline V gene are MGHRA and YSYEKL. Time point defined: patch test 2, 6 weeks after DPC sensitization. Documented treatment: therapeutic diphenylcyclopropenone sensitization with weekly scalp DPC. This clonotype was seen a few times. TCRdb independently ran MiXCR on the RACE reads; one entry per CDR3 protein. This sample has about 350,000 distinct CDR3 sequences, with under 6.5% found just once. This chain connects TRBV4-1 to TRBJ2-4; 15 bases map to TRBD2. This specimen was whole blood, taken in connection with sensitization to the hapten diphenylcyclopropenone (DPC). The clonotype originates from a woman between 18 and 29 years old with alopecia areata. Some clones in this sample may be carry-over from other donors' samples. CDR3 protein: CASSPGLAGGLAKNIQYF. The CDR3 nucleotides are TGCGCCAGCAGCCCCGGACTAGCGGGGGGGCTGGCCAAAAACATTCAGTACTTC.